This TCR beta chain was captured in a study of radiotherapy plus CTLA-4 blockade in lung cancer. Overall study findings and caveats: Once radiotherapy plus ipilimumab had been given, TCR clones derived from tumor expanded in blood.

The CDR3 spans 16 residues. The germline gives CDR1 SGHTA, CDR2 FQGTGA. Trimming left V 0 bases short and J 4 bases short, with 13 bases between. Assay: immunoSEQ multiplex PCR; the TCRdb copy retains only in-frame clones and omits some. The sample records tens of thousands of clones, more than 75% being singletons. With respect to this clone: What it recognizes is unknown.

The source was peripheral blood, collected from a patient treated with radiotherapy plus ipilimumab. The chain carries TRBV7-3 and TRBJ2-1; D not resolved. This TCR came from a human donor with non-small cell lung cancer that progressed on radiotherapy plus ipilimumab. The CDR3 DNA reads TGTGCCAGCAGCTTAACGACCAATCCTTATTACAATGAGCAGTTCTTC. Translating gives CASSLTTNPYYNEQFF.